Following are 9 T cell receptor beta chains from one sample sequenced in a study of shared T cell receptors in the human thymus. Libraries were prepared by immunoSEQ multiplex PCR; TCRdb keeps only in-frame clonotypes and omits some of them. The sample has almost 550,000 clones; around 82% are singletons. These records were also assigned to another study, of human thymus T cells.

The sample comprised thymocytes. The receptors were gathered from a boy younger than two with a congenital heart defect.

This rearrangement joins TRBV4-2 to TRBJ2-2, with D perhaps matching TRBD1 (5 bases). The CDR3 runs to 15 residues. V gave up 10 bases and J gave up 5 bases, with 20 bases separating them. Per the germline V gene, CDR1 is LGHNA and CDR2 is YNFKEQ. The CDR3 loop reads CATRERGGATGELFF. CDR3 in DNA: TGTGCCACGCGAGAAAGAGGTGGGGCAACCGGGGAGCTGTTTTTT.

The chain has TRBV30 and TRBJ2-7; D may be TRBD2 (6 bases). This CDR3 comprises 14 residues. Between the trimmed V and J ends, which lost 0 bases and 0 bases, there was a span of 9 bases. The germline V gene has CDR1 GTSNPN and CDR2 SVGIG (reference sequence). The CDR3: CAWSVGGTSYEQYF. CDR3 nucleotide sequence: TGTGCCTGGAGTGTAGGCGGGACCTCCTACGAGCAGTACTTC.

This clone was found a few times. The V and J genes are TRBV28 and TRBJ2-7; 7 bases fit TRBD1. With V trimmed by 5 bases and J by 2 bases, 12 bases remained unmatched. The CDR3 covers 16 residues. The V gene's germline CDR1 is MDHEN and CDR2 SYDVKM. Here the CDR3 DNA reads TGTGCCAGCAGTCAAAACAGGGGCCGAGGCCCCTACGAGCAGTACTTC. This encodes CASSQNRGRGPYEQYF.

This clone was seen a single time. The chain recombines TRBV19 with TRBJ1-5; D not certain. Trimming removed 1 base from V and 2 bases from J, with 12 bases in between. CDR1 LNHDA and CDR2 SQIVND come from the germline V gene (reference sequence). The CDR3 totals 16 residues. CDR3 protein: CASSIARELGNQPQHF. The CDR3 DNA reads TGTGCCAGTAGTATAGCGAGGGAATTGGGCAATCAGCCCCAGCATTTT.

The rearrangement joins TRBV27 to TRBJ2-1; 9 positions agree with TRBD1. The V and J ends lost 6 bases and 7 bases, in that order; junction bases with no gene match: 13. The CDR3 length is 16 residues. Germline assignment: CDR1 MNHEY and CDR2 SMNVEV (reference sequence). DNA for the CDR3: TGTGCCAGCAGCGTGCTGAGGGACAGGGCAACGAATGAGCAGTTCTTC. This sequence encodes CASSVLRDRATNEQFF.

The CDR3 DNA sequence: TGTGCCAGCAGCTTAGCCGGGACAGGGGGATACGAGCAGTACTTC. The encoded protein is CASSLAGTGGYEQYF. This rearrangement joins TRBV7-6 to TRBJ2-7, with 11 positions matching TRBD1. The CDR3 spans 15 residues. Germline V gene sequence: CDR1 SGHVS, CDR2 FNYEAQ. Trimming at V came to 0 bases and at J to 4 bases, leaving 2 bases not matched to a gene.

The chain has TRBV6-6 and TRBJ2-1, with TRBD2 matching 10 bases. After removal of 6 bases from V and 7 bases from J, the junction contained 12 bases not matched to a gene. Germline V gene sequence: CDR1 MNHNY, CDR2 SVGAGI (reference sequence). The CDR3 covers 16 residues. The CDR3 loop reads CASRPPGLAIGNEQFF. The CDR3 DNA reads as TGTGCCAGCAGACCCCCGGGACTAGCGATAGGGAATGAGCAGTTCTTC.

V and J are TRBV5-6 and TRBJ1-1; D gene uncertain. The germline V and J ends were trimmed by 0 bases and 3 bases, with 18 bases remaining between them. The CDR3 contains 17 residues. The V gene's germline CDR1 is SGHDT and CDR2 YYEEEE. The CDR3 reads CASSLEGRAGLYTEAFF. CDR3 nucleotide sequence: TGTGCCAGCAGCTTGGAGGGCCGAGCGGGGTTATACACTGAAGCTTTCTTT.

The V and J genes are TRBV19 and TRBJ2-2, with 8 bases identical to TRBD1. The CDR3 contains 18 residues. Germline CDR1 LNHDA, CDR2 SQIVND (reference sequence). The V gene end was trimmed by 5 bases and the J gene end by 4 bases; junction bases not matched to a gene: 15. CDR3 nucleotides: TGTGCCAGTAGTGTCGCCGGGACAGGTCCTGGGGGCACCGGGGAGCTGTTTTTT. It specifies CASSVAGTGPGGTGELFF.